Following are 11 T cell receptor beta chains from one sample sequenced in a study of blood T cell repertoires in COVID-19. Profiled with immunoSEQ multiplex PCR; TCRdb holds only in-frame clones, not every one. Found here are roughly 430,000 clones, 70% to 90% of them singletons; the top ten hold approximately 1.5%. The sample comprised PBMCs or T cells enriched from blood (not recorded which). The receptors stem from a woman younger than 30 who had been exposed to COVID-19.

CDR3 protein: CASTTGLPDEQFF. CDR3 bases: TGTGCCAGCACCACGGGACTACCGGATGAGCAGTTCTTC. This sequence joins TRBV5-4 and TRBJ2-1; 7 bases match TRBD2. Germline V lookup: CDR1 SGHNT, CDR2 YYREEE (reference sequence). The CDR3 extends over 13 amino acids. J gave up 8 bases and V 6 bases, and 8 bases lay outside the gene matches.

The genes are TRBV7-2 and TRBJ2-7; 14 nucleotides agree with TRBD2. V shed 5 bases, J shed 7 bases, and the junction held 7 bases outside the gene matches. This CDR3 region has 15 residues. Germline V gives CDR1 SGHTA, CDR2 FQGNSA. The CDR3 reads CASSPGLAGVQEQYF. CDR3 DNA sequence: TGTGCCAGCAGCCCGGGACTAGCGGGAGTTCAAGAGCAGTACTTC.

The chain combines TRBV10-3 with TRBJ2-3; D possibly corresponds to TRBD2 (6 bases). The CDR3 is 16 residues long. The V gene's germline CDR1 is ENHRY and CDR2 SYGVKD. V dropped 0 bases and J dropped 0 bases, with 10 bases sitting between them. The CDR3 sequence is CAISESGGASTDTQYF. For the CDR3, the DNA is TGTGCCATCAGTGAGTCGGGCGGGGCTAGCACAGATACGCAGTATTTT.

CDR3 sequence: CASSLGLATPPGEQFF. The CDR3 nucleotides read TGTGCCAGCAGTTTGGGACTAGCTACCCCCCCGGGTGAGCAGTTCTTC. V and J are TRBV28 and TRBJ2-1, with TRBD2 identical over 9 bases. The V gene end was trimmed by 3 bases and the J gene end by 9 bases; junction bases not matched to a gene: 12. This CDR3 comprises 16 residues. From germline, CDR1 is MDHEN and CDR2 SYDVKM.

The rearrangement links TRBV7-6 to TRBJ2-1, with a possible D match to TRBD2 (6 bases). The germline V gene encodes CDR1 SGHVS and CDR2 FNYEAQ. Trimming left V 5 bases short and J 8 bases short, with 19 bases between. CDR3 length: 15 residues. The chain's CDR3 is CASSEWGEDGYEQFF. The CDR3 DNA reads TGTGCCAGCAGCGAATGGGGGGAGGATGGGTATGAGCAGTTCTTC. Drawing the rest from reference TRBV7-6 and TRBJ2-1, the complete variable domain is GAGVSQSPRYKVTKRGQDVALRCDPISGHVSLYWYRQALGQGPEFLTYFNYEAQQDKSGLPNDRFSAERPEGSISTLTIQRTEQRDSAMYRCASSEWGEDGYEQFFGPGTRLTVL.

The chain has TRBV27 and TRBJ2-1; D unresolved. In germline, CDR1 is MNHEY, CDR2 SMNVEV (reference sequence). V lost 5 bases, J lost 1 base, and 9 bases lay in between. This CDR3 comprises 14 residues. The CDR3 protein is CASSQPGSYNEQFF. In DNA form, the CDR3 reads TGTGCCAGCAGTCAACCGGGTTCCTACAATGAGCAGTTCTTC.

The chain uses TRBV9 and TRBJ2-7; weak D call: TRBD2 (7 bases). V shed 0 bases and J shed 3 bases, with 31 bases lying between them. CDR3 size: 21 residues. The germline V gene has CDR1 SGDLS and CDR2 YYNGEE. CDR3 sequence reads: CASSVDLKGGGPHLGVYEQYF. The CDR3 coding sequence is TGTGCCAGCAGCGTAGATCTCAAGGGAGGGGGACCGCACCTTGGGGTCTACGAGCAGTACTTC. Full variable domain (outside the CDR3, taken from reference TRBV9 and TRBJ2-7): DSGVTQTPKHLITATGQRVTLRCSPRSGDLSVYWYQQSLDQGLQFLIQYYNGEERAKGNILERFSAQQFPDLHSELNLSSLELGDSALYFCASSVDLKGGGPHLGVYEQYFGPGTRLTVT.

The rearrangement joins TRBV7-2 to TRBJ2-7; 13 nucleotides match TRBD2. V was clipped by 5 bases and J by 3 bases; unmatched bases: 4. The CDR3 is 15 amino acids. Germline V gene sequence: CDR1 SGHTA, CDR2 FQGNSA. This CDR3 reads CASSRTSGSLYEQYF. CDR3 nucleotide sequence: TGTGCCAGCAGCCGGACTAGCGGGAGTCTCTACGAGCAGTACTTC. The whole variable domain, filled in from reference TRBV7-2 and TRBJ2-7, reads GAGVSQSPSNKVTEKGKDVELRCDPISGHTALYWYRQSLGQGLEFLIYFQGNSAPDKSGLPSDRFSAERTGGSVSTLTIQRTQQEDSAVYLCASSRTSGSLYEQYFGPGTRLTVT.

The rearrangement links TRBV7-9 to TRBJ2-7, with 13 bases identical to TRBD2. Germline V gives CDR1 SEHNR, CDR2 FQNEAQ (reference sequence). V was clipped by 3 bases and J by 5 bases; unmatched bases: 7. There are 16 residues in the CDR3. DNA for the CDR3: TGTGCCAGCAGCTTTTCTCACGGACTAGCGGGAGACGAGCAGTACTTC. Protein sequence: CASSFSHGLAGDEQYF.

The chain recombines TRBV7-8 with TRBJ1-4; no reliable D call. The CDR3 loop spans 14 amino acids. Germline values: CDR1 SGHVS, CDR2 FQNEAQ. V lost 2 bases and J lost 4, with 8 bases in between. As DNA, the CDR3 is TGTGCCAGCAGCTTAACAGTTTATAATGAAAAACTGTTTTTT. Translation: CASSLTVYNEKLFF.

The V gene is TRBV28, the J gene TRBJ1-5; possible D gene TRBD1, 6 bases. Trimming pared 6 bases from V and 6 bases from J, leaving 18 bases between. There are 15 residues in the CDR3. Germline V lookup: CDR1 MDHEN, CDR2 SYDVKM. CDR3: CASSTRVRGGQPQHF. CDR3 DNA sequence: TGTGCCAGCAGCACCAGGGTAAGGGGGGGTCAGCCCCAGCATTTT.